The text below deals with one TCR beta chain. These data belong to a study of blood T cell repertoires in COVID-19. Study context: Italy, Spain and the United States were the sources of the convalescent and acute COVID-19 samples. PBMCs, B-cell-depleted T cells, or T cells were the source of the cDNA or gDNA that made up the material.

CDR1 SNHLY and CDR2 FYNNEI come from the germline V gene. The CDR3 is made up of 14 amino acids. Trimming removed 8 bases at V and 3 bases at J, with 15 bases between. Original processing notes: Reference gene primers were amplified, and this amplification served to estimate nucleated cell counts. Sequenced by immunoSEQ multiplex PCR; TCRdb stores in-frame clones only, minus some. V and J calls and clone size follow that table, whereas D and trimming were derived from the DNA. The sample holds roughly 59,000 clones, around four fifths seen once. The chain couples TRBV2 to TRBJ2-3; a possible D gene is TRBD2 (7 bases). Sequenced: peripheral blood. The receptor was isolated from an older man with acute or convalescent COVID-19. CDR3 in DNA: TGTGCCAGCCCAAGTGGGGGGGCGACAGATACGCAGTATTTT. The encoded protein is CASPSGGATDTQYF.